One and the same sample provided the 8 T cell receptor beta chains below, sequenced in a study of blood T cells in healthy people across ages. Then a second PCR, running about 6 to 11 cycles, was carried out with a sample-barcoded 5' primer and a J-beta primer mix. TCRdb itself ran the 5' RACE reads through MiXCR, one entry per CDR3 protein. The sample carries some 700,000 distinct CDR3 sequences, about 20% recorded once. The specimen was blood. The receptors were gathered from a man between 65 and 85 years old in good health.

This clonotype turned up a few times. V and J are TRBV9 and TRBJ2-1; TRBD2 aligns across 9 bases. In germline, CDR1 is SGDLS, CDR2 YYNGEE. The CDR3 runs to 16 residues. The trim removed 0 bases at V and 0 bases at J, leaving 1 base unmatched. CDR3: CASSVAGLASYNEQFF. In nucleotides, the CDR3 is TGTGCCAGCAGCGTAGCGGGACTAGCCTCCTACAATGAGCAGTTCTTC.

This clonotype came up many times. V usage is TRBV18 and J usage is TRBJ1-5; D is unresolved. The CDR3 is 14 residues long. Looked up from germline, CDR1 is KGHSH and CDR2 is LQKENI. V was pared by 6 bases and J by 1 base, with 10 bases between. The CDR3 spells CASSQDWSNQPQHF. The CDR3, as DNA: TGTGCCAGCTCTCAAGACTGGAGCAATCAGCCCCAGCATTTT.

The chain couples TRBV9 to TRBJ2-3; 9 nucleotides line up with TRBD2. CDR1 SGDLS and CDR2 YYNGEE come from the germline V gene. The CDR3 runs 16 residues. The V segment lost 0 bases and the J segment 2 bases; nucleotides outside the gene matches: 4. The CDR3 loop is CASSVVTSGTTDTQYF. In nucleotides, the CDR3 is TGTGCCAGCAGCGTAGTGACTAGCGGAACCACAGATACGCAGTATTTT.

V and J are TRBV7-9 and TRBJ1-1, with 10 bases identical to TRBD1. V was clipped by 5 bases and J by 3 bases; unmatched bases: 6. The CDR3 is 15 residues long. Per germline, CDR1 SEHNR and CDR2 FQNEAQ (reference sequence). Here the CDR3 reads CASSPGQGDDTEAFF. The CDR3, as DNA: TGTGCCAGCAGCCCCGGACAGGGGGACGACACTGAAGCTTTCTTT.

The rearrangement uses TRBV5-1 and TRBJ2-7; tentative D call: TRBD2 (6 bases). V was clipped by 7 bases and J by 2 bases, with 16 bases between them. Looked up from germline, CDR1 is SGHRS and CDR2 is YFSETQ. The CDR3 sequence is 14 residues long. The CDR3 is CASRVGGSTYEQYF. The CDR3 DNA follows: TGCGCCAGCCGGGTGGGGGGAAGTACCTACGAGCAGTACTTC.

This sequence joins TRBV29-1 and TRBJ1-2; maybe TRBD1 (5 bases). This CDR3 has 15 amino acids. The V gene lost 4 bases and the J gene lost 1 base, with 16 bases spanning the gap. The germline gives CDR1 SQVTM, CDR2 ANQGSEA. CDR3 coding DNA: TGCAGCGTTGCCCTGACACGGGACGTTAACTATGGCTACACCTTC. Protein sequence: CSVALTRDVNYGYTF.

This sequence joins TRBV12-3 or TRBV12-4 and TRBJ1-5; D unresolved. The V and J ends lost 6 bases and 7 bases respectively, with 7 bases between them. CDR3 length: 11 residues. The CDR3 region is CASSRGQPQHF. For the CDR3, the DNA is TGTGCCAGCAGCCGGGGACAGCCCCAGCATTTT.

This chain links TRBV7-3 with TRBJ2-1, with D possibly TRBD2 on 6 matching bases. CDR1 SGHTA and CDR2 FQGTGA come from the germline V gene. The CDR3 has 14 residues. Trimming left V 5 bases short and J 3 bases short, with 11 bases between. As DNA, the CDR3 is TGTGCCAGCAGCCGGCCGGGACTCTACAATGAGCAGTTCTTC. This sequence encodes CASSRPGLYNEQFF.